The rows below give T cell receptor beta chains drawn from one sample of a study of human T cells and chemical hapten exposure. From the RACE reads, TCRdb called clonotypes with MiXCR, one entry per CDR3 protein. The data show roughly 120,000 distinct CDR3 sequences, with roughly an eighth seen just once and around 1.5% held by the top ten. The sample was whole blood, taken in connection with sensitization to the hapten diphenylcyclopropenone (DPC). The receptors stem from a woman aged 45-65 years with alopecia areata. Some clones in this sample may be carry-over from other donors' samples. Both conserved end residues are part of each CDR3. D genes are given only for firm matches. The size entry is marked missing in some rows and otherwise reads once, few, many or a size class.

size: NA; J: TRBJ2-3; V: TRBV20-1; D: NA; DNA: TGCAGTGCTAGACCCAGCGGTGGAGATACGCAGTATTTT; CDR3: CSARPSGGDTQYF
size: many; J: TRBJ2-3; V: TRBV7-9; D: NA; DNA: TGTGCCAGCAGCTTAGGCACAGATACGCAGTATTTT; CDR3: CASSLGTDTQYF
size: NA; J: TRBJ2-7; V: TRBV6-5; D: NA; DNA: TGTGCCAGCAGTTACTCTCCCGTTCGCGAGCAGTACTTC; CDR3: CASSYSPVREQYF
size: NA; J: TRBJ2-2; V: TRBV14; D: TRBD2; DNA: TGTGCCAGCAGCGCGCGGGGGGCAACCGGGGAGCTGTTTTTT; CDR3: CASSARGATGELFF
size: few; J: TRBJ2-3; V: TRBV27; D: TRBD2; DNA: TGTGCCAGCAGTACTAGCGGGGTTACTAAGGATACGCAGTATTTT; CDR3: CASSTSGVTKDTQYF
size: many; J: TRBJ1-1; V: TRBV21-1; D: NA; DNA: TGTGCCAGCAGCAAAGTTGCCGGGGCGCCGAACACTGAAGCTTTCTTT; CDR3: CASSKVAGAPNTEAFF
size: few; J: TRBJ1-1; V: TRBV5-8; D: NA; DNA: TGTGCCAGCAGCTGGAAAGGCGGCAGCATGAACACTGAAGCTTTCTTT; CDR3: CASSWKGGSMNTEAFF
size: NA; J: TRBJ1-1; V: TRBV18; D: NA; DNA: TGTGCCAGCTCACCACTTGGCGGGGGGACAAGTCCGAACACTGAAGCTTTCTTT; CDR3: CASSPLGGGTSPNTEAFF
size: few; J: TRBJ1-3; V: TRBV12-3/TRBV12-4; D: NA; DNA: TGTGCCAGCAGTTTATCGGGCGGGGGCTCTGGAAACACCATATATTTT; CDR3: CASSLSGGGSGNTIYF
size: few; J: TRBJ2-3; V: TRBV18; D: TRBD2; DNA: TGTGCCAGCTCATCAAACCAGGGACTAGCGGGCGCCACAGATACGCAGTATTTT; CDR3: CASSSNQGLAGATDTQYF
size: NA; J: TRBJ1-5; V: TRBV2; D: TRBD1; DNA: TGTGCCAGCAGTGGGGCAGGGGGTGTTCTCGGTCAGCCCCAGCATTTT; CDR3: CASSGAGGVLGQPQHF
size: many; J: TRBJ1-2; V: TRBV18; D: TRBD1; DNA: TGTGCCAGCTCACCGTCCGGGACAGGGAAGAATGGCTACACCTTC; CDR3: CASSPSGTGKNGYTF
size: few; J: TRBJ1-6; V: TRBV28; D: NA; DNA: TGTGCCAGCATCCCCTCCTATAATTCACCCCTCCACTTT; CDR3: CASIPSYNSPLHF
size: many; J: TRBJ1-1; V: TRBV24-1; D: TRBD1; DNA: TGTGCCACCAGTGAGTCCGGAACAGGGGTGAGGGCTGAAGCTTTCTTT; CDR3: CATSESGTGVRAEAFF
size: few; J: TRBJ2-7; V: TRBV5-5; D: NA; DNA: TGTGCCAGCAGCTTGGAAGGGATCTACGAGCAGTACTTC; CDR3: CASSLEGIYEQYF
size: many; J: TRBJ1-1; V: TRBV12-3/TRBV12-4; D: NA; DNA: TGTGCCAGCAGTTTAGAAGGGGGGATCACTGAAGCTTTCTTT; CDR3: CASSLEGGITEAFF
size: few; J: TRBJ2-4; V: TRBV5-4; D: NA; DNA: TGTGCCAGCAGCTTGCCGCGAGGGCCGGTAAACATTCAGTACTTC; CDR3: CASSLPRGPVNIQYF
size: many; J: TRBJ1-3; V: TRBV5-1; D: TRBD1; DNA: TGCGCCAGCAGCCAAACAGGGGCTGGAAACACCATATATTTT; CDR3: CASSQTGAGNTIYF
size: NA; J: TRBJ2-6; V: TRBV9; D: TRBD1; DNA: TGTGCCAGCAGCGTAGAGTACAGGGGGCCTGGGGCCAACGTCCTGACTTTC; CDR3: CASSVEYRGPGANVLTF
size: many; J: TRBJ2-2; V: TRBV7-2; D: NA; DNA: TGTGCCAGCAGAAAAGCGGTCGGCGCCGGGGAGCTGTTTTTT; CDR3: CASRKAVGAGELFF